The rows below give T cell receptor beta chains drawn from one sample of a study of early T cells in non-severe SARS-CoV-2 infection. TCRdb ran MiXCR on the 5' RACE reads and lists one entry per CDR3 protein. The sample records 50,000 to 60,000 distinct CDR3 sequences, about 6.4% being singletons. Sequencing was performed on whole blood, taken at baseline. The origin of the receptors is an adult who was a healthcare worker with PCR-confirmed SARS-CoV-2 infection or an uninfected control (not recorded which). Both conserved end residues are part of each CDR3. A D gene is named only where the DNA matches it firmly. Only some rows state a clone size, as once, few, many or a class for expanded clones.

v_call,clone_size,j_call,d_call,cdr3_nt,cdr3_aa
TRBV12-3/TRBV12-4,.,TRBJ2-3,TRBD2,TGTGCCAGCCGCCAACGGGCTAGCGGGGGGAATACGCAGTATTTT,CASRQRASGGNTQYF
TRBV6-5,.,TRBJ2-7,TRBD1,TGTGCCAGATTACAGGGGACCTTGGCCGGCTCCTACGAGCAGTACTTC,CARLQGTLAGSYEQYF
TRBV7-2,many,TRBJ1-6,TRBD1,TGTGCCAGCAGCTTATTGTGGACAGGAGTATCACCCCTCCACTTT,CASSLLWTGVSPLHF
TRBV20-1,.,TRBJ2-3,TRBD2,TGCAGTGCTAGAGATCCCAGCGGGGCCTCAACAGATACGCAGTATTTT,CSARDPSGASTDTQYF
TRBV7-2,few,TRBJ1-1,.,TGTGCCAGCAGCCCCCCGGGGTTTACTGAAGCTTTCTTT,CASSPPGFTEAFF
TRBV2,.,TRBJ2-5,.,TGTGCCAGCAGTACCAACAGGGAGGTAGTACAAGAGACCCAGTACTTC,CASSTNREVVQETQYF
TRBV27,many,TRBJ2-1,TRBD1,TGTGCCAGCAGTTCGACAGGGTATGAGCAGTTCTTC,CASSSTGYEQFF
TRBV29-1,few,TRBJ2-1,.,TGCAGCGTCGCCCTGAGAGGGGATGAGCAGTTCTTC,CSVALRGDEQFF
TRBV2,many,TRBJ2-3,TRBD1,TGTGCCAGCACCGTTGGGGACAGGGCCACAGATACGCAGTATTTT,CASTVGDRATDTQYF
TRBV18,few,TRBJ2-3,TRBD2,TGTGCCAGCTCACCCGTGGACAGAGGACTAGCGCCGGTCACAGATACGCAGTATTTT,CASSPVDRGLAPVTDTQYF
TRBV7-6,many,TRBJ1-1,.,TGTGCCAGCAGCCGGTGGAACACTGAAGCTTTCTTT,CASSRWNTEAFF
TRBV13,many,TRBJ2-1,TRBD2,TGTGCCAGCAGCTTACTCGCGGGGGGCTCCTACAATGAGCAGTTCTTC,CASSLLAGGSYNEQFF
TRBV7-2,many,TRBJ1-1,.,TGTGCCAGCAGCCCGATGATGAACACTGAAGCTTTCTTT,CASSPMMNTEAFF
TRBV7-2,many,TRBJ1-4,.,TGTGCCAGCAGCTTAGGTTGGACAACTAATGAAAAACTGTTTTTT,CASSLGWTTNEKLFF
TRBV18,many,TRBJ2-7,.,TGTGCCAGCTCACAGAGGGGCCCCGAGCAGTACTTC,CASSQRGPEQYF
TRBV27,.,TRBJ1-1,.,TGTGCCAGCAGTTTTAGACGCTACGGGAGCACTGAAGCTTTCTTT,CASSFRRYGSTEAFF
TRBV5-1,.,TRBJ1-2,.,TGCGCCAGCAGCTTGGAAAGTCCGAACTATGGCTACACCTTC,CASSLESPNYGYTF
TRBV30,.,TRBJ2-3,TRBD2,TGTGCCTGGAGTCGGACTAGTGGAGATACGCAGTATTTT,CAWSRTSGDTQYF
TRBV6-5,.,TRBJ1-1,.,TGTGCCAGCAGTTATCTTGATCCTCCCGAGGCTTTCTTT,CASSYLDPPEAFF
TRBV4-3,many,TRBJ2-3,TRBD1,TGCGCCAGCAGCCAAGCTTGGACAGGGATGGGGCGAGATACGCAGTATTTT,CASSQAWTGMGRDTQYF
TRBV27,many,TRBJ2-3,.,TGTGCCAGCAGTTTATTGGAGGCCGCAGATACGCAGTATTTT,CASSLLEAADTQYF
TRBV4-3,many,TRBJ2-1,.,TGCGCCAGCAGCCAAGATTTTGAGACAGAAACCTACAATGAGCAGTTCTTC,CASSQDFETETYNEQFF
TRBV14,.,TRBJ2-1,.,TGTGCCAGCAGCCAAGTTCGAGGCTATGAGCAGTTCTTC,CASSQVRGYEQFF
TRBV2,few,TRBJ1-1,.,TGTGCCAGCGGTTTTGAAGCTTTCTTT,CASGFEAFF